Sequencing of this TCR beta chain was carried out in a study of CD8 T cells in Susac syndrome. Whole-study context: Patients with Susac syndrome were therapy-naive, on corticosteroids, or on intravenous immunoglobulin alone at blood draw.

As to this clonotype: What it recognizes is unknown.

Regarding the study as a whole: In total CD8+ repertoires, some 15 Susac-specific public clones were found, and CD8+ TEMRA repertoires had about 5.

RNA totalling about 0.45 to 1 ug underwent reverse transcription with random hexamers. TCR beta CDR3 was amplified by immunoSEQ covering 54 Vbeta and 13 Jbeta. Each CDR3 protein is one row after TCRdb ran MiXCR on the immunoSEQ multiplex PCR reads. The table shows roughly 110,000 distinct CDR3 sequences, with 94% occurring only once. Trimming shortened V by 0 bases and J by 4 bases, and 6 bases separated the two germline ends. CDR1 MNHEY and CDR2 SMNVEV come from the germline V gene (reference sequence). The CDR3 extends over 13 amino acids. The TCR was taken from a human donor with Susac syndrome. The chain combines TRBV27 with TRBJ1-2; no reliable D call. The material sequenced was CD8+ T cells from PBMCs. As DNA, the CDR3 is TGTGCCAGCAGTTTATCCAACAGCTATGGCTACACCTTC. This translates into CASSLSNSYGYTF.